The clone carrying this T cell receptor beta chain was recorded many times. Its specificity is not known. Excluded: other autoimmune disease, uncontrolled infection, pregnancy or lactation. This entry comes from a study of Graves' ophthalmopathy and Graves' hyperthyroidism. The study's findings and limits: Sensitivity of around 86% and specificity of 65% to 83% were achieved when a 13-signature model separated ophthalmopathy from stable hyperthyroidism.

The germline V gene encodes CDR1 MNHNS and CDR2 SASEGT. The V and J ends lost 4 bases and 4 bases, in that order; junction bases with no gene match: 4. This CDR3 contains 14 residues. Amplification from RNA transcripts yielded the TCR beta CDR3 regions. First-round RT-PCR with HTBI primers preceded a second-round multiplex PCR. One entry per CDR3 protein, called by TCRdb with MiXCR from the multiplex PCR reads. The data show about 620,000 distinct CDR3 sequences, about 24% seen once. Sequenced input: peripheral blood. The J gene is TRBJ1-5, the V gene TRBV6-1; the match to TRBD1 covers 7 bases. The origin of this receptor is a woman between 18 and 29 years old with stable Graves' hyperthyroidism. Some clones in this sample may be carry-over from other donors' samples. CDR3 protein: CASSAGQENQPQHF. The DNA for the CDR3 is TGTGCCAGCAGTGCCGGACAGGAAAATCAGCCCCAGCATTTT.